A selection of T cell receptor beta chains follows, all from one sample in a study of T cell changes during pregnancy in multiple sclerosis. Some clones are missing from TCRdb's copy, which holds only in-frame ones; the method was immunoSEQ multiplex PCR. The table has tens of thousands of clones, roughly 94% seen once. This sample comprised peripheral blood, obtained after pregnancy. The receptors here all came from a female donor with multiple sclerosis, enrolled in a pregnancy study. Each CDR3 is given without its conserved first and last residue.

length: 14
J: TRBJ2-1
V: TRBV25-1
CDR3: ASSDLSGSSYNEQF

length: 12
J: TRBJ1-5
V: TRBV7-9
CDR3: ASSLGQGYQPQH

length: 13
J: TRBJ2-5
V: TRBV2
CDR3: ASSSERLAGEGQY

length: 13
J: TRBJ2-1
V: TRBV18
CDR3: ASSPAVAGGNEQF

length: 14
J: TRBJ2-5
V: TRBV6-6
CDR3: ASSYTASGLQETQY

length: 13
J: TRBJ1-1
V: TRBV6-1
CDR3: ASSEVFYRNTEAF

length: 10
J: TRBJ1-2
V: TRBV28
CDR3: ASSPPDRYYT

length: 13
J: TRBJ1-3
V: TRBV18
CDR3: ASSPDAGGQSTIY

length: 13
J: TRBJ1-5
V: TRBV4-3
CDR3: ASSQGQGLNQPQH

length: 11
J: TRBJ2-3
V: TRBV19
CDR3: ASSIREKDTQY

length: 11
J: TRBJ2-1
V: TRBV2
CDR3: ASTGGGRNEQF

length: 14
J: TRBJ1-5
V: TRBV19
CDR3: ASSTDRASRNQPQH

length: 17
J: TRBJ2-2
V: TRBV7-6
CDR3: ASSTPKGLSGVNTGELF

length: 12
J: TRBJ2-2
V: TRBV4-1
CDR3: ASREGRRTGELF

length: 14
J: TRBJ2-1
V: TRBV4-1
CDR3: ASSVRLAGGLNEQF

length: 13
J: TRBJ2-3
V: TRBV7-2
CDR3: ASSFRLAGKDTQY